This T cell receptor (beta chain) was sequenced during a study of T-cell memory formation after mild COVID-19. Regarding this clonotype: The antigen remains unidentified.

TCRalpha and TCRbeta libraries used 5'RACE with constant-segment primers and UMIs. Each CDR3 protein is one row after TCRdb ran MiXCR on the 5' RACE reads. The sample holds approximately 350,000 distinct CDR3 sequences, around 27% seen once. The CDR3 covers 15 residues. Per the germline V gene, CDR1 is SGHKS and CDR2 is YYEKEE (reference sequence). Trimming took 4 bases from V and 0 from J, leaving 11 bases between them. Study-wide findings and caveats: Contracting CD8+ clones were enriched in EMRA, CD4+ mainly in CM and EM. A second wave expanding day 15 to 37 was CD4+-biased; contracting clones were balanced.

The clonotype was recovered from an adult woman who had mild COVID-19 (a few samples of this study predate the infection). Cell type and time point are not known. The source material was PBMCs or a T cell subset sorted from them (not recorded which). The V gene is TRBV5-5, the J gene TRBJ1-3, with D possibly TRBD1 on 5 matching bases. The CDR3 sequence: CASSPDSYSGNTIYF. In DNA form, the CDR3 reads TGTGCCAGCAGCCCCGACAGCTACTCTGGAAACACCATATATTTT.